This is a list of T cell receptor beta chains from one sample in a study of blood T cell repertoires in COVID-19. TCRdb's table, derived via immunoSEQ multiplex PCR, lists solely in-frame clones and lacks some. Of 120,000 to 150,000 clones in the sample, around 80% were seen once. Sequencing was performed on peripheral blood. These receptors were taken from a human donor in a cohort sampled during active COVID-19. The CDR3 runs from the conserved cysteine through the conserved F or W. The D gene is left open where the match is weak. For some rows the clone size is stated as once, few or many, or as a class when expanded; others skip it.

D: NA; size: NA; J: TRBJ1-5; V: TRBV27; CDR3: CASSLVSFSDQPQHF; DNA: TGTGCCAGCAGTTTAGTGAGCTTTAGTGATCAGCCCCAGCATTTT
D: NA; size: NA; J: TRBJ2-3; V: TRBV19; CDR3: CASSMVTQYF; DNA: TGTGCCAGTTCTATGGTTACGCAGTATTTT
D: TRBD1; size: NA; J: TRBJ1-2; V: TRBV28; CDR3: CASSRAVTGLYYGYTF; DNA: TGTGCCAGCAGCCGGGCAGTGACAGGGCTATACTATGGCTACACCTTC
D: TRBD1; size: NA; J: TRBJ1-2; V: TRBV5-4; CDR3: CASSLTGGAVRGYTF; DNA: TGTGCCAGCAGCTTGACAGGGGGCGCGGTACGGGGCTACACCTTC
D: NA; size: NA; J: TRBJ1-1; V: TRBV7-3; CDR3: CASSQAMNTEAFF; DNA: TGTGCCAGCAGCCAAGCCATGAACACTGAAGCTTTCTTT
D: TRBD1; size: NA; J: TRBJ2-7; V: TRBV5-1; CDR3: CASSYSGTGAYEQYF; DNA: TGCGCCAGCAGTTACTCCGGGACAGGGGCCTACGAGCAGTACTTC
D: NA; size: NA; J: TRBJ1-2; V: TRBV4-1; CDR3: CASSQVPGLWDGYTF; DNA: TGCGCCAGCAGCCAAGTCCCAGGACTATGGGATGGCTACACCTTC
D: TRBD1; size: NA; J: TRBJ2-7; V: TRBV7-8; CDR3: CASQTTGVGGYEQYF; DNA: TGTGCCAGCCAAACCACAGGGGTGGGTGGCTACGAGCAGTACTTC
D: TRBD1; size: few; J: TRBJ2-7; V: TRBV18; CDR3: CASSYDRVQLYEQYF; DNA: TGTGCCAGCTCATACGACAGGGTACAACTCTACGAGCAGTACTTC
D: NA; size: few; J: TRBJ1-1; V: TRBV7-9; CDR3: CASSLREGNTEAFF; DNA: TGTGCCAGCAGCTTAAGGGAGGGGAACACTGAAGCTTTCTTT
D: TRBD2; size: NA; J: TRBJ2-3; V: TRBV10-3; CDR3: CAISALGGEDTQYF; DNA: TGTGCCATCAGTGCTCTCGGGGGGGAAGATACGCAGTATTTT
D: NA; size: NA; J: TRBJ1-6; V: TRBV6-6; CDR3: CASSYNGDSPLHF; DNA: TGTGCCAGCAGTTACAACGGTGATTCACCCCTCCACTTT
D: NA; size: NA; J: TRBJ1-1; V: TRBV19; CDR3: CASSMTGLNTEAFF; DNA: TGTGCCAGTAGTATGACAGGTTTGAACACTGAAGCTTTCTTT
D: NA; size: NA; J: TRBJ1-2; V: TRBV7-2; CDR3: CASSLDRLNYGYTF; DNA: TGTGCCAGCAGCTTAGACAGGCTTAACTATGGCTACACCTTC
D: NA; size: few; J: TRBJ2-1; V: TRBV11-3; CDR3: CASSLGQSSYNEQFF; DNA: TGTGCCAGCAGCTTAGGACAGAGCTCCTACAATGAGCAGTTCTTC
D: TRBD1; size: NA; J: TRBJ1-6; V: TRBV5-8; CDR3: CASSRGTGVSSPLHF; DNA: TGTGCCAGCAGCCGTGGGACAGGGGTTAGCTCACCCCTCCACTTT
D: TRBD2; size: NA; J: TRBJ2-3; V: TRBV6-2/TRBV6-3; CDR3: CASSGLAGSTDTQYF; DNA: TGTGCCAGCAGCGGACTAGCGGGGAGCACAGATACGCAGTATTTT
D: TRBD1; size: NA; J: TRBJ2-7; V: TRBV19; CDR3: CATRTGPGAYEQYF; DNA: TGTGCCACCAGGACAGGCCCCGGGGCCTACGAGCAGTACTTC
D: NA; size: NA; J: TRBJ1-2; V: TRBV12-3/TRBV12-4; CDR3: CASSQTVGYTF; DNA: TGTGCCAGCAGTCAGACAGTCGGCTACACCTTC
D: NA; size: NA; J: TRBJ1-5; V: TRBV30; CDR3: CAWSGQGNQPQHF; DNA: TGTGCCTGGAGTGGGCAGGGGAATCAGCCCCAGCATTTT
D: NA; size: few; J: TRBJ1-6; V: TRBV4-1; CDR3: CASSQHMYNSPLHF; DNA: TGCGCCAGCAGCCAACACATGTATAATTCACCCCTCCACTTT
D: NA; size: NA; J: TRBJ2-1; V: TRBV4-3; CDR3: CASSQDHTRGNEQFF; DNA: TGCGCCAGCAGCCAAGATCACACTAGGGGGAATGAGCAGTTCTTC
D: TRBD1; size: NA; J: TRBJ1-2; V: TRBV4-1; CDR3: CASSFRGDRDGYGYTF; DNA: TGCGCCAGCAGCTTCCGTGGGGACAGGGATGGCTATGGCTACACCTTC
D: NA; size: NA; J: TRBJ1-1; V: TRBV11-3; CDR3: CASTPRGMGTEAFF; DNA: TGTGCCAGCACCCCCCGGGGTATGGGCACTGAAGCTTTCTTT
D: TRBD2; size: NA; J: TRBJ2-5; V: TRBV19; CDR3: CASSIGTSGGVGETQYF; DNA: TGTGCCAGTAGTATAGGGACTAGCGGGGGGGTAGGTGAGACCCAGTACTTC
D: NA; size: few; J: TRBJ1-6; V: TRBV11-3; CDR3: CASSLVSANSPLHF; DNA: TGTGCCAGCAGCTTAGTCAGCGCCAATTCACCCCTCCACTTT
D: NA; size: NA; J: TRBJ2-7; V: TRBV7-9; CDR3: CASSLGLTSLPYEQYF; DNA: TGTGCCAGCAGCTTAGGGTTAACATCTCTTCCCTACGAGCAGTACTTC
D: TRBD1; size: NA; J: TRBJ2-6; V: TRBV5-4; CDR3: CASSLGSRTGGPGANVLTF; DNA: TGTGCCAGCAGCTTGGGGAGTAGGACAGGGGGCCCTGGGGCCAACGTCCTGACTTTC
D: TRBD2; size: few; J: TRBJ2-1; V: TRBV18; CDR3: CASSPIILAGGPGNEQFF; DNA: TGTGCCAGCTCACCGATCATATTAGCGGGGGGGCCAGGCAATGAGCAGTTCTTC
D: NA; size: NA; J: TRBJ2-3; V: TRBV27; CDR3: CASTGHAVGNTDTQYF; DNA: TGTGCCAGCACGGGACACGCTGTGGGGAACACAGATACGCAGTATTTT
D: NA; size: NA; J: TRBJ2-1; V: TRBV12-3/TRBV12-4; CDR3: CASNSRPDNEQFF; DNA: TGTGCCAGCAATTCGAGGCCCGACAATGAGCAGTTCTTC
D: TRBD1; size: NA; J: TRBJ1-2; V: TRBV7-9; CDR3: CASSYLTPGQANYGYTF; DNA: TGTGCCAGCAGCTACCTTACGCCCGGACAGGCCAACTATGGCTACACCTTC
D: NA; size: NA; J: TRBJ1-1; V: TRBV19; CDR3: CASTQISGTEAFF; DNA: TGTGCCAGTACGCAGATCTCGGGGACTGAAGCTTTCTTT
D: NA; size: NA; J: TRBJ1-2; V: TRBV30; CDR3: CAWSVGHLGNYGYTF; DNA: TGTGCCTGGAGTGTGGGCCACCTGGGCAACTATGGCTACACCTTC
D: TRBD2; size: once; J: TRBJ2-5; V: TRBV4-1; CDR3: CASSSPLGAGVTQYF; DNA: TGCGCCAGCAGCTCACCCCTGGGAGCGGGGGTTACCCAGTACTTC
D: TRBD1; size: NA; J: TRBJ2-5; V: TRBV29-1; CDR3: CSVEENRGETQYF; DNA: TGCAGCGTTGAAGAAAACAGGGGGGAGACCCAGTACTTC
D: NA; size: NA; J: TRBJ2-3; V: TRBV3-1/TRBV3-2; CDR3: CASSQPGHFTDTQYF; DNA: TGTGCCAGCAGCCAACCGGGACACTTCACAGATACGCAGTATTTT
D: TRBD1; size: NA; J: TRBJ1-1; V: TRBV7-2; CDR3: CASSFGTGVTEAFF; DNA: TGTGCCAGCAGCTTCGGGACAGGGGTCACTGAAGCTTTCTTT
D: NA; size: once; J: TRBJ2-2; V: TRBV9; CDR3: CASSVAVSNTGELFF; DNA: TGTGCCAGCAGCGTAGCCGTTTCGAACACCGGGGAGCTGTTTTTT
D: NA; size: few; J: TRBJ2-7; V: TRBV7-2; CDR3: CASSLGSGNEQYF; DNA: TGTGCCAGCAGCTTAGGATCCGGGAACGAGCAGTACTTC
D: TRBD1; size: NA; J: TRBJ2-2; V: TRBV18; CDR3: CASSPPGTAPGELFF; DNA: TGTGCCAGCTCACCACCAGGGACAGCCCCCGGGGAGCTGTTTTTT
D: TRBD1; size: NA; J: TRBJ2-2; V: TRBV11-3; CDR3: CASRSTGDPGELFF; DNA: TGTGCCAGCAGGTCAACAGGGGACCCCGGGGAGCTGTTTTTT
D: NA; size: NA; J: TRBJ1-2; V: TRBV5-6; CDR3: CASSWGLNYGYTF; DNA: TGTGCCAGCAGCTGGGGACTTAACTATGGCTACACCTTC
D: NA; size: NA; J: TRBJ2-7; V: TRBV7-2; CDR3: CASSLEGTLASYEQYF; DNA: TGTGCCAGCAGCTTAGAAGGGACACTCGCCTCCTACGAGCAGTACTTC
D: TRBD1; size: once; J: TRBJ1-1; V: TRBV5-4; CDR3: CASSRDRGRLPNTEAFF; DNA: TGTGCCAGCAGTCGGGACAGGGGCCGACTCCCGAACACTGAAGCTTTCTTT
D: NA; size: NA; J: TRBJ2-7; V: TRBV6-5; CDR3: CASRDSYEQYF; DNA: TGTGCCAGCAGAGACAGCTACGAGCAGTACTTC
D: NA; size: NA; J: TRBJ2-4; V: TRBV18; CDR3: CASSPQPSSVDIQYF; DNA: TGTGCCAGCTCACCACAACCTAGCAGTGTAGACATTCAGTACTTC
D: NA; size: NA; J: TRBJ2-7; V: TRBV5-1; CDR3: CASSMTANLFYEQYF; DNA: TGCGCCAGCAGCATGACAGCCAACCTTTTCTACGAGCAGTACTTC
D: TRBD1; size: NA; J: TRBJ1-2; V: TRBV5-1; CDR3: CASRPDRGVYGYTF; DNA: TGCGCCAGCAGACCGGACAGGGGAGTCTATGGCTACACCTTC
D: NA; size: NA; J: TRBJ2-1; V: TRBV5-1; CDR3: CASSRGLYNEQFF; DNA: TGCGCCAGCAGCAGGGGCCTTTACAATGAGCAGTTCTTC
D: NA; size: NA; J: TRBJ2-2; V: TRBV18; CDR3: CASSPIPRNTGELFF; DNA: TGTGCCAGCTCACCAATCCCCAGGAACACCGGGGAGCTGTTTTTT
D: NA; size: NA; J: TRBJ2-5; V: TRBV19; CDR3: CASSPGHGRKETQYF; DNA: TGTGCCAGTAGTCCAGGACACGGTCGAAAAGAGACCCAGTACTTC
D: NA; size: NA; J: TRBJ1-2; V: TRBV3-1/TRBV3-2; CDR3: CASSQEGANAGTF; DNA: TGTGCCAGCAGCCAAGAAGGGGCAAATGCCGGTACCTTC
D: TRBD1; size: NA; J: TRBJ2-5; V: TRBV7-9; CDR3: CASSPGTVQETQYF; DNA: TGTGCCAGCAGCCCTGGGACAGTTCAAGAGACCCAGTACTTC
D: TRBD2; size: NA; J: TRBJ2-3; V: TRBV6-5; CDR3: CASTIRGRDTQYF; DNA: TGTGCCAGCACCATACGCGGGAGAGATACGCAGTATTTT
D: TRBD1; size: NA; J: TRBJ1-2; V: TRBV5-1; CDR3: CASSQGQGGNYGYTF; DNA: TGCGCCAGCAGCCAGGGACAGGGGGGTAACTATGGCTACACCTTC
D: NA; size: NA; J: TRBJ1-2; V: TRBV5-1; CDR3: CASSLDDRGNYGYTF; DNA: TGCGCCAGCAGCTTGGATGACCGGGGTAACTATGGCTACACCTTC
D: NA; size: NA; J: TRBJ1-6; V: TRBV6-5; CDR3: CASSFGAPDNSPLHF; DNA: TGTGCCAGCAGTTTTGGAGCTCCGGATAATTCACCCCTCCACTTT
D: TRBD1; size: NA; J: TRBJ1-6; V: TRBV7-3; CDR3: CASSPGTVNSPLHF; DNA: TGTGCCAGCAGCCCTGGGACAGTTAATTCACCCCTCCACTTT